These 29 T cell receptor beta chains originate from one sample sequenced in a study of cytomegalovirus exposure and HLA in healthy donors. The PCR had 60 Vbeta and 13 Jbeta primers. Sequencing used immunoSEQ multiplex PCR; TCRdb keeps in-frame clones, though not all of them. The data hold about 120,000 clones, with about 80% observed a single time. The source material was PBMCs. The receptors shown here come from a human donor in good health.

The chain is built from TRBV28 and TRBJ1-5, with D possibly matching TRBD1 (5 bases). CDR3 length: 13 amino acids. Trimming took off 4 bases at V and 7 bases at J, with 11 bases between the two ends. Germline V gene data show CDR1 as MDHEN and CDR2 as SYDVKM. The CDR3 is CASSSGFRQPQHF. The CDR3 coding sequence is TGTGCCAGCAGTTCAGGGTTCCGGCAGCCCCAGCATTTT.

The chain has TRBV2 and TRBJ1-4; perhaps TRBD1 as D (5 bases). This CDR3 contains 13 residues. Germline CDR1 SNHLY, CDR2 FYNNEI. The V end lost 10 bases, the J end lost 7 bases, and 16 bases lay between the germline ends. The CDR3 DNA follows: TGTGCCACCAGGGCTCTTCGAAGTGAAAAACTGTTTTTT. As protein: CATRALRSEKLFF.

The V call is TRBV11-2, the J call TRBJ2-3, with a tentative D call TRBD1 (5 bases). Germline values: CDR1 SGHAT, CDR2 FQNNGV. The CDR3 sequence is 12 residues long. The V end was cut by 4 bases, the J end by 6 bases, with 8 bases between. CDR3 residues: CASSSNRDTQYF. CDR3 sequence (DNA): TGTGCCAGCAGCTCAAACAGGGATACGCAGTATTTT.

This clone was detected a few times. The chain links TRBV19 to TRBJ2-3, with a weak D call TRBD1 (5 bases). The CDR3 totals 13 residues. V lost 4 bases, J lost 5 bases, and 10 bases lay in between. Germline CDR1 reads LNHDA; CDR2 reads SQIVND (reference sequence). The DNA for the CDR3 is TGTGCCAGTAGTACAGGGTGGGGAGATACGCAGTATTTT. Its translation: CASSTGWGDTQYF.

The chain couples TRBV10-3 to TRBJ2-7; a weak D match, TRBD1 (5 bases). The germline V and J ends were trimmed by 6 bases and 2 bases, with 11 bases remaining between them. In germline, CDR1 is ENHRY, CDR2 SYGVKD. This CDR3 is 13 amino acids long. CDR3 DNA: TGTGCCATCAGCGAGACAGTTACCTACGAGCAGTACTTC. Translated, it gives CAISETVTYEQYF.

The DNA of the CDR3 is TGTGCCAGCTCACCGAGGGAAGATACGCAGTATTTT. Residues: CASSPREDTQYF. This sequence joins TRBV18 and TRBJ2-3, with a tentative D call TRBD2 (5 bases). The CDR3 length is 12 residues. The germline CDR1 and CDR2 sequences are KGHSH and LQKENI. V gave up 3 bases and J gave up 5 bases, with 6 bases separating them.

The V and J genes are TRBV2 and TRBJ2-7, with D possibly matching TRBD2 (6 bases). V lost 8 bases and J lost 6, with 14 bases in between. Germline CDR1 and CDR2: SNHLY and FYNNEI. The CDR3 totals 12 residues. The CDR3 loop is CASFRETPEQYF. The CDR3 nucleotides read TGTGCCAGCTTCCGGGAGACACCCGAGCAGTACTTC.

In this sample, this clone turned up once. The chain couples TRBV7-9 to TRBJ1-6; TRBD1 matches 9 bases. J gave up 14 bases and V 4 bases, and 15 bases lay outside the gene matches. The CDR3 is 16 amino acids. CDR1 and CDR2 (germline): SEHNR, FQNEAQ (reference sequence). The CDR3 loop reads CASSYYGRDRDNTLHF. DNA of the CDR3: TGTGCCAGCAGCTATTACGGTCGGGACAGGGATAACACCCTCCACTTT.

There are a few counts of this clone. The genes are TRBV7-9 and TRBJ2-5; TRBD1 is a possible D gene (6 bases). Trimming left V 6 bases short and J 3 bases short, with 20 bases between. Germline loops: CDR1 SEHNR, CDR2 FQNEAQ (reference sequence). This CDR3 region has 16 residues. In DNA, the CDR3 is TGTGCCAGCAGTCCATCCGTAGAGGACAGAGAAGAGACCCAGTACTTC. Protein product: CASSPSVEDREETQYF.

The V gene is TRBV6-5, the J gene TRBJ2-5, with 7 bases fitting TRBD1. V gave up 8 bases and J gave up 2 bases; unmatched junction bases: 5. This CDR3 spans 13 amino acids. Germline CDR1 reads MNHEY; CDR2 reads SVGAGI. In DNA form, the CDR3 reads TGTGCCAGCGGGACAGCCTTACAAGAGACCCAGTACTTC. It specifies CASGTALQETQYF.

V usage is TRBV11-3 and J usage is TRBJ1-3; D gene unclear. Trimming took off 4 bases at V and 0 bases at J, with 7 bases between the two ends. The CDR3 loop spans 14 amino acids. Germline CDR1 reads SGHNT; CDR2 reads YENEEA. In nucleotides, the CDR3 is TGTGCCAGCAGCTCTATCACCTCTGGAAACACCATATATTTT. Translation: CASSSITSGNTIYF.

The V call is TRBV10-3, the J call TRBJ1-2, with TRBD1 as a possible D gene (6 bases). V dropped 11 bases and J dropped 4 bases, with 14 bases sitting between them. The CDR3 totals 12 residues. CDR1 is ENHRY, CDR2 SYGVKD, per germline. This CDR3 reads CASHTGFYGYTF. For the CDR3, the DNA is TGTGCCTCCCACACAGGGTTCTATGGCTACACCTTC.

This clone was seen once. The junction differs from germline at one of its ends, possibly a read error. The rearrangement joins TRBV7-9 to TRBJ2-3, with D perhaps matching TRBD1 or TRBD2 (5 bases each). The CDR3 spans 12 residues. Germline V gene lookup returns CDR1 SEHNR and CDR2 FQNEAQ (reference sequence). CDR3 sequence (DNA): TGTTCCAGCAGCTTAGAGGGGCATACGCAGTATTTT. It codes for CSSSLEGHTQYF.

This chain joins TRBV11-2 and TRBJ2-2; D call uncertain. This CDR3 is 14 amino acids long. V lost 5 bases and J 6 bases, leaving 13 bases between the germline ends. Germline CDR1 SGHAT, CDR2 FQNNGV. For the CDR3, the DNA is TGTGCCAGCAGCCCCACAGCAAGCCCCGGGGAGCTGTTTTTT. Protein sequence: CASSPTASPGELFF.

V is TRBV5-1 and J is TRBJ2-7; no clear D. Trimming pared 0 bases from V and 7 bases from J, leaving 5 bases between. The germline V gene has CDR1 SGHRS and CDR2 YFSETQ. The CDR3 spans 11 residues. CDR3 bases: TGCGCCAGCAGCTTGGGGCCGGAGCAGTACTTC. Its translation: CASSLGPEQYF.

This rearrangement joins TRBV5-6 to TRBJ2-3; TRBD1 agrees at 7 bases. This CDR3 is 13 amino acids long. V gave up 5 bases and J gave up 6 bases; unmatched junction bases: 6. The germline CDR1 and CDR2 sequences are SGHDT and YYEEEE. The CDR3, as DNA: TGTGCCAGCAGTTATTCCAGGGGGGATACGCAGTATTTT. It translates to CASSYSRGDTQYF.

V gene TRBV5-1 combines with J gene TRBJ2-5; 9 bases match TRBD1. The CDR3 runs to 15 residues. V lost 3 bases, J lost 3 bases, and 6 bases stayed unmatched. CDR1 SGHRS and CDR2 YFSETQ come from the germline V gene. The CDR3 nucleotides read TGCGCCAGCAGCTCACCGGGACAGGGAGAAGAGACCCAGTACTTC. It translates to CASSSPGQGEETQYF.

This clone appeared a single time. The chain uses TRBV19 and TRBJ2-7; tentative D call: TRBD1 (6 bases). The ends were cut back, 4 bases at V and 5 bases at J, with 24 bases in the middle. The CDR3 spans 17 residues. Germline-derived CDR1 and CDR2 are LNHDA and SQIVND (reference sequence). This CDR3 is CASSSRFGRGREDEQYF. CDR3 in DNA: TGTGCCAGTAGTAGTCGGTTCGGCAGGGGCAGGGAAGACGAGCAGTACTTC.

The CDR3 reads CASSPSTDRDHYEQYF. The CDR3 region has the DNA TGTGCCAGCAGCCCCTCCACGGACAGGGATCACTACGAGCAGTACTTC. The V gene is TRBV13, the J gene TRBJ2-7, with 8 bases aligning to TRBD1. The CDR3 is made up of 16 amino acids. The junction had 12 bases not matched to a gene; V was cut back by 5 bases and J by 3 bases. The germline V gene has CDR1 PRHDT and CDR2 FYEKMQ (reference sequence).

The rearrangement links TRBV7-2 to TRBJ2-5; 15 nucleotides align to TRBD2. The CDR3 is made up of 16 amino acids. The germline V gene encodes CDR1 SGHTA and CDR2 FQGNSA. The V gene end was trimmed by 5 bases and the J gene end by 4 bases; junction bases not matched to a gene: 5. The CDR3 is CASSPGTSGGLETQYF. The CDR3 region has the DNA TGTGCCAGCAGCCCTGGGACTAGCGGGGGGTTAGAGACCCAGTACTTC.

The chain carries TRBV5-4 and TRBJ1-1; possible D gene TRBD1, 6 bases. V gave up 0 bases and J gave up 3 bases, with 12 bases separating them. From germline, CDR1 is SGHNT and CDR2 YYREEE (reference sequence). CDR3 size: 15 residues. CDR3 sequence reads: CASSLDGGAHTEAFF. CDR3 sequence (DNA): TGTGCCAGCAGCTTGGATGGGGGGGCCCACACTGAAGCTTTCTTT.

The chain employs TRBV6-5 and TRBJ2-7; D not certain. In germline, CDR1 is MNHEY, CDR2 SVGAGI. This CDR3 contains 13 residues. V lost 5 bases and J lost 12, with 20 bases in between. CDR3 sequence reads: CASSEAQTFSPYF. The CDR3 nucleotides read TGTGCCAGCAGTGAAGCGCAGACTTTTTCCCCGTACTTC.

This rearrangement joins TRBV6-5 to TRBJ1-4; TRBD1 aligns across 11 bases. The germline gives CDR1 MNHEY, CDR2 SVGAGI. Trimming at V came to 6 bases and at J to 7 bases, leaving 7 bases not matched to a gene. The CDR3 is 15 amino acids. As DNA, the CDR3 is TGTGCCAGCAGGTTTACCGGGACAGGGGGTGAAAAACTGTTTTTT. It yields the protein CASRFTGTGGEKLFF.

The chain links TRBV5-8 to TRBJ2-5; the match to TRBD2 covers 7 bases. The CDR3 length is 13 residues. Germline V gene sequence: CDR1 SGHTS, CDR2 YDEGEE. Trimming removed 0 bases from V and 9 bases from J; junction bases left unmatched: 5. In DNA, the CDR3 is TGTGCCAGCAGCTTGGAGCAGGGAGGGGCCCAGTACTTC. This sequence encodes CASSLEQGGAQYF.

The chain is built from TRBV5-5 and TRBJ2-3, with 7 bases aligning to TRBD1. The CDR3 has 16 amino acids. J lost 2 bases, V lost 4 bases, and 10 bases had no gene match. Germline CDR1 SGHKS, CDR2 YYEKEE (reference sequence). Written as DNA, the CDR3 is TGTGCCAGCAGCCCACCTCCGACAGGGCACACAGATACGCAGTATTTT. Encoded protein: CASSPPPTGHTDTQYF.

The chain has TRBV28 and TRBJ1-5; D is uncertain. V lost 6 bases and J lost 3, with 15 bases in between. Germline-derived CDR1 and CDR2 are MDHEN and SYDVKM. The CDR3 covers 15 residues. The CDR3 region is CASSSVIGYNQPQHF. In DNA, the CDR3 is TGTGCCAGCAGCTCAGTTATCGGGTACAATCAGCCCCAGCATTTT.

The rearrangement links TRBV10-3 to TRBJ2-5; no clear D gene. With 2 bases removed from V and 3 bases from J, the gap between germline ends came to 10 bases. Looked up from germline, CDR1 is ENHRY and CDR2 is SYGVKD. This CDR3 is 14 amino acids long. The chain's CDR3 is CAISEGFQKETQYF. The CDR3 DNA follows: TGTGCCATCAGTGAGGGTTTCCAGAAAGAGACCCAGTACTTC.

DNA of the CDR3: TGCGCCAGCAGCTTGTCGCCGGGAAATGAGCAGTTCTTC. This translates into CASSLSPGNEQFF. V is TRBV5-1 and J is TRBJ2-1; maybe TRBD2 (5 bases). V lost 1 base, J lost 7 bases, and 9 bases lay in between. The CDR3 totals 13 residues. The V gene's germline CDR1 is SGHRS and CDR2 YFSETQ.

This sequence joins TRBV7-2 and TRBJ2-7; 7 nucleotides match TRBD1. CDR1 is SGHTA and CDR2 is FQGNSA in the germline V gene. The V and J ends lost 4 bases and 0 bases, in that order; junction bases with no gene match: 3. This CDR3 spans 14 amino acids. CDR3 in amino acids: CASSWTGLSYEQYF. The DNA of the CDR3 is TGTGCCAGCAGCTGGACAGGCCTCTCCTACGAGCAGTACTTC.